The 30 T cell receptor beta chains below were found in one sample sequenced in a study of OX40 agonist ivuxolimab in advanced cancers. The method was immunoSEQ multiplex PCR; TCRdb's version includes in-frame clones alone and lacks a portion of them. The sample lists tens of thousands of clones, roughly 91% occurring once. Material: CD4+ or CD8+ T cells sorted from blood, obtained in a trial of the OX40 agonist ivuxolimab. The receptors were sampled from an adult with an advanced solid tumor such as melanoma, head and neck, liver or kidney cancer.

The rearrangement links TRBV4-2 to TRBJ2-1; D unresolved. This CDR3 has 12 residues. The germline V and J ends were trimmed by 4 bases and 5 bases, with 6 bases remaining between them. CDR1 LGHNA and CDR2 YNFKEQ come from the germline V gene. CDR3 sequence (DNA): TGTGCCAGCAGCCTGGAGAACAATGAGCAGTTCTTC. This encodes CASSLENNEQFF.

The chain recombines TRBV6-1 with TRBJ2-7; maybe TRBD1 (6 bases). The V and J ends lost 4 bases and 2 bases respectively, with 12 bases between them. This CDR3 has 14 amino acids. CDR1 and CDR2 (germline): MNHNS, SASEGT. Here the CDR3 DNA reads TGTGCCAGCAGTGTTTCGGACAGAACCTACGAGCAGTACTTC. It is translated as CASSVSDRTYEQYF.

The rearrangement uses TRBV6-5 and TRBJ2-5; D is unclear. Germline V gene data show CDR1 as MNHEY and CDR2 as SVGAGI. V lost 6 bases to trimming and J lost 5 bases, with 10 bases between them. The CDR3 has 12 amino acids. The CDR3 DNA reads as TGTGCCAGCAGCGGCTCACCGGAGACCCAGTACTTC. It is translated as CASSGSPETQYF.

This chain joins TRBV11-2 and TRBJ1-1; D is uncertain. The CDR3 contains 13 residues. The germline V and J ends were trimmed by 4 bases and 0 bases, with 6 bases remaining between them. Germline V lookup: CDR1 SGHAT, CDR2 FQNNGV. DNA of the CDR3: TGTGCCAGCAGCTATAGGGTGAACACTGAAGCTTTCTTT. Protein: CASSYRVNTEAFF.

This clone is a singleton in its sample. The rearrangement links TRBV7-2 to TRBJ2-3, with 7 nucleotides matching TRBD1. This CDR3 is built from 14 residues. The junction had 3 bases not matched to a gene; V was cut back by 6 bases and J by 0 bases. Germline V gene lookup returns CDR1 SGHTA and CDR2 FQGNSA. CDR3 bases: TGTGCCAGCAGTCCACAGGGGAGCACAGATACGCAGTATTTT. Residues: CASSPQGSTDTQYF.

The chain links TRBV5-4 to TRBJ2-5, with 7 bases matching TRBD2. Per germline, CDR1 SGHNT and CDR2 YYREEE (reference sequence). Trimming removed 4 bases from V and 5 bases from J; junction bases left unmatched: 2. This CDR3 has 12 residues. This CDR3 is CASSREAETQYF. CDR3 in DNA: TGTGCCAGCAGCCGGGAGGCGGAGACCCAGTACTTC.

The CDR3: CASSSLPLGTDTQYF. The CDR3 DNA is TGTGCCAGCAGCTCCCTGCCCTTAGGGACAGATACGCAGTATTTT. The gene calls are TRBV7-2 and TRBJ2-3; D ambiguous. V was cut by 4 bases and J by 3 bases, with 14 bases left in between. The CDR3 runs 15 residues. The germline V gene has CDR1 SGHTA and CDR2 FQGNSA.

The rearrangement joins TRBV5-5 to TRBJ1-2; 7 nucleotides match TRBD1. From germline, CDR1 is SGHKS and CDR2 YYEKEE (reference sequence). V was pared by 3 bases and J by 4 bases, with 9 bases of the junction left unmatched. This CDR3 contains 15 residues. CDR3 loop: CASSSDRQGPYGYTF. DNA for the CDR3: TGTGCCAGCAGCTCAGACCGACAGGGTCCCTATGGCTACACCTTC.

The gene calls are TRBV5-4 and TRBJ1-2; the D is unclear. The germline V and J ends were trimmed by 4 bases and 0 bases, with 13 bases remaining between them. This CDR3 is 15 amino acids long. CDR1 is SGHNT and CDR2 is YYREEE in the germline V gene (reference sequence). The CDR3 DNA reads as TGTGCCAGCAGCATCGGCGGAGTTACTAACTATGGCTACACCTTC. The encoded protein is CASSIGGVTNYGYTF.

By share, this clone ranks as medium-sized (0.01 to 0.1%). The gene calls are TRBV5-3 and TRBJ1-6; 7 nucleotides align to TRBD1. TRBV5-3 is an open reading frame, and its role is uncertain. Losses at the gene ends were 5 bases for V and 10 bases for J; bases not matched to a gene: 0. There are 11 residues in the CDR3. Written as DNA, the CDR3 is TGTGCCAGAAGGACAGGGTCACCCCTCCACTTT. It is translated as CARRTGSPLHF.

The V and J genes are TRBV30 and TRBJ1-1; a possible D gene is TRBD1 (5 bases). CDR1 is GTSNPN, CDR2 SVGIG, per germline (reference sequence). V lost 8 bases, J lost 4 bases, and 14 bases lay in between. The length of the CDR3 is 12 residues. This CDR3 reads CAGTVLGTEAFF. For the CDR3, the DNA is TGTGCCGGGACCGTTTTGGGCACTGAAGCTTTCTTT.

This sequence joins TRBV6-1 and TRBJ2-7; TRBD1 might be the D (6 bases). The germline V gene has CDR1 MNHNS and CDR2 SASEGT. V was cut by 2 bases and J by 2 bases, with 7 bases left in between. This CDR3 has 13 residues. The CDR3: CASSEWTAYEQYF. The CDR3 coding sequence is TGTGCCAGCAGTGAATGGACAGCCTACGAGCAGTACTTC.

V and J are TRBV5-1 and TRBJ2-6; D is unclear. The CDR3 contains 15 residues. V was trimmed by 7 bases and J by 0 bases, leaving 11 bases between them. CDR1 SGHRS and CDR2 YFSETQ come from the germline V gene. The CDR3 is CASSEAHSGANVLTF. The CDR3 nucleotides read TGCGCCAGCTCAGAAGCGCACTCTGGGGCCAACGTCCTGACTTTC. Looking up the rest from reference TRBV5-1 and TRBJ2-6 gives the full variable domain: KAGVTQTPRYLIKTRGQQVTLSCSPISGHRSVSWYQQTPGQGLQFLFEYFSETQRNKGNFPGRFSGRQFSNSRSEMNVSTLELGDSALYLCASSEAHSGANVLTFGAGSRLTVL.

The chain is built from TRBV5-8 and TRBJ2-7, with 9 positions matching TRBD1. J was trimmed by 0 bases and V by 8 bases; bases with no gene match: 12. Germline assignment: CDR1 SGHTS and CDR2 YDEGEE. The length of the CDR3 is 16 residues. The chain's CDR3 is CASRKRGDRDSYEQYF. CDR3 bases: TGTGCCAGTCGAAAGAGGGGGGACAGGGACTCCTACGAGCAGTACTTC.

V is TRBV5-1 and J is TRBJ1-3; 7 bases match TRBD1. Losses at the gene ends were 0 bases for V and 0 bases for J; bases not matched to a gene: 6. This CDR3 has 17 residues. The germline gives CDR1 SGHRS, CDR2 YFSETQ. This CDR3 is CASSLGATGVSGNTIYF. The CDR3 region has the DNA TGCGCCAGCAGCTTGGGGGCCACAGGGGTCTCTGGAAACACCATATATTTT.

This clone came up once. The J gene is TRBJ1-5, the V gene TRBV5-5; 9 bases map to TRBD1. The J segment lost 5 bases and the V segment lost 4 bases, leaving 7 bases of the junction unmatched. Per the germline V gene, CDR1 is SGHKS and CDR2 is YYEKEE (reference sequence). The CDR3 is 15 amino acids. CDR3 residues: CASSPGTGTYQPQHF. DNA of the CDR3: TGTGCCAGCAGCCCCGGGACAGGGACCTATCAGCCCCAGCATTTT.

This sequence joins TRBV6-5 and TRBJ1-1; D unclear. Germline V gene data show CDR1 as MNHEY and CDR2 as SVGAGI. This CDR3 comprises 12 residues. Trimming took off 8 bases at V and 2 bases at J, with 9 bases between the two ends. The chain's CDR3 is CASRDTNTEAFF. In nucleotides, the CDR3 is TGTGCCAGCCGCGACACCAACACTGAAGCTTTCTTT.

This chain uses TRBV7-9 with TRBJ1-3; 10 nucleotides align to TRBD1. V trimming: 4 bases; J trimming: 4 bases; junction bases outside the gene matches: 4. The germline V gene encodes CDR1 SEHNR and CDR2 FQNEAQ (reference sequence). CDR3 length: 15 residues. The CDR3 DNA follows: TGTGCCAGCAGCTCTGGGACAGGGGTGGGAAACACCATATATTTT. Protein sequence: CASSSGTGVGNTIYF.

Only one count was recorded for this clone. The chain combines TRBV15 with TRBJ1-1, with unresolved D. CDR1 and CDR2 (germline): LNHNV, YYDKDF (reference sequence). V shed 2 bases and J shed 3 bases, with 4 bases lying between them. The CDR3 consists of 12 residues. This CDR3 reads CATSRRYTEAFF. DNA for the CDR3: TGTGCCACCAGCAGACGGTACACTGAAGCTTTCTTT.

This clone was picked up one time. The chain employs TRBV2 and TRBJ2-4; tentative D call: TRBD2 (6 bases). Germline V gene sequence: CDR1 SNHLY, CDR2 FYNNEI. There are 17 residues in the CDR3. V was pared by 0 bases and J by 2 bases, with 14 bases between. The CDR3 DNA sequence: TGTGCCAGCAGTGAAGCGCGGGGTGGGTTGACCAAAAACATTCAGTACTTC. Its translation is CASSEARGGLTKNIQYF.

Comment on this clone: This sample also contains other DNA sequences that code for the same CDR3. The chain links TRBV5-6 to TRBJ2-5, with D possibly being TRBD2 (6 bases). Per the germline V gene, CDR1 is SGHDT and CDR2 is YYEEEE. Trimming took off 4 bases at V and 5 bases at J, with 15 bases between the two ends. CDR3 size: 14 residues. The CDR3 DNA reads TGTGCCAGCAGCCTAAGACTAGTAGGTGAGACCCAGTACTTC. Translating it yields CASSLRLVGETQYF.

The rearrangement links TRBV19 to TRBJ2-3; TRBD2 aligns across 10 bases. Germline V gene sequence: CDR1 LNHDA, CDR2 SQIVND (reference sequence). The CDR3 spans 16 residues. Losses at the gene ends were 2 bases for V and 6 bases for J; bases not matched to a gene: 8. CDR3: CASSIMSSGSWDTQYF. As DNA, the CDR3 is TGTGCCAGTAGTATAATGTCTAGCGGGAGTTGGGATACGCAGTATTTT.

CDR3 DNA sequence: TGCGCCAGCAGCCAAGAAGTACGGGACAGGGGCTATGGCTACACCTTC. Protein product: CASSQEVRDRGYGYTF. The chain recombines TRBV4-1 with TRBJ1-2; 10 bases map to TRBD1. V was pared by 0 bases and J by 4 bases, with 5 bases of the junction left unmatched. There are 16 residues in the CDR3. The germline V gene has CDR1 MGHRA and CDR2 YSYEKL.

This clone has a single count. The V gene is TRBV7-9, the J gene TRBJ2-7; 15 nucleotides align to TRBD2. CDR3 size: 16 residues. The germline gives CDR1 SEHNR, CDR2 FQNEAQ (reference sequence). The V gene end was trimmed by 5 bases and the J gene end by 6 bases; junction bases not matched to a gene: 8. The CDR3 region is CASSRTGLAGGGEQYF. In nucleotides, the CDR3 is TGTGCCAGCAGCCGTACTGGACTAGCGGGAGGGGGCGAGCAGTACTTC.

The chain uses TRBV7-2 and TRBJ2-3; maybe TRBD2 (6 bases). Germline values: CDR1 SGHTA, CDR2 FQGNSA. Trimming took 1 base from V and 5 from J, leaving 13 bases between them. This CDR3 has 15 residues. CDR3 amino acids: CASSLGSGSGDTQYF. In DNA, the CDR3 is TGTGCCAGCAGCTTAGGGAGCGGGTCTGGAGATACGCAGTATTTT. The complete variable domain, with remaining parts taken from reference TRBV7-2 and TRBJ2-3, reads GAGVSQSPSNKVTEKGKDVELRCDPISGHTALYWYRQSLGQGLEFLIYFQGNSAPDKSGLPSDRFSAERTGGSVSTLTIQRTQQEDSAVYLCASSLGSGSGDTQYFGPGTRLTVL.

This chain links TRBV6-6 with TRBJ2-4, with no clear D. Germline V lookup: CDR1 MNHNY, CDR2 SVGAGI (reference sequence). The V gene lost 6 bases and the J gene lost 0 bases, with 9 bases spanning the gap. This CDR3 region has 14 residues. Written as DNA, the CDR3 is TGTGCCAGCAGCGCCATTCTAGCCAAAAACATTCAGTACTTC. Translating it yields CASSAILAKNIQYF.

The chain is built from TRBV27 and TRBJ2-3; 10 positions agree with TRBD2. V lost 5 bases, J lost 1 base, and 6 bases stayed unmatched. The CDR3 totals 16 residues. Looked up from germline, CDR1 is MNHEY and CDR2 is SMNVEV (reference sequence). The CDR3 loop is CASSPTGTSGTDTQYF. CDR3 DNA: TGTGCCAGCAGTCCCACGGGGACTAGCGGCACAGATACGCAGTATTTT.

This clone was recorded only once. The chain uses TRBV15 and TRBJ2-7; the D gene is possibly TRBD2 (6 bases). This CDR3 is 17 amino acids long. V was cut by 0 bases and J by 3 bases, with 18 bases left in between. Germline CDR1 is LNHNV and CDR2 is YYDKDF (reference sequence). The chain's CDR3 is CATSRDPLGGRSYEQYF. The CDR3 region has the DNA TGTGCCACCAGCAGAGATCCCCTTGGAGGGAGAAGCTACGAGCAGTACTTC.

V gene TRBV5-4 combines with J gene TRBJ2-1, with 14 bases lining up with TRBD2. CDR1 and CDR2 (germline): SGHNT, YYREEE (reference sequence). The V segment lost 4 bases and the J segment 6 bases; nucleotides outside the gene matches: 12. The CDR3 extends over 18 amino acids. The chain's CDR3 is CASSPRTSGGTRANEQFF. In DNA, the CDR3 is TGTGCCAGCAGCCCGCGGACTAGCGGGGGGACACGGGCCAATGAGCAGTTCTTC.

This rearrangement joins TRBV7-2 to TRBJ2-5; 8 bases map to TRBD1. V lost 3 bases and J lost 4; bases outside the gene matches: 1. The CDR3 sequence is 13 residues long. CDR1 is SGHTA and CDR2 is FQGNSA in the germline V gene. The CDR3 region has the DNA TGTGCCAGCAGCTTTCAGGGGGCAGAGACCCAGTACTTC. Its translation: CASSFQGAETQYF.